This T cell receptor beta chain was captured in a study of regulatory T cells in long-lasting Graves disease. Overall study findings and caveats: Newly diagnosed patients had higher TCR diversity than persistent Graves' patients did.

CDR3 regions were amplified by Arm-PCR using iRepertoire HTBI primers to build TCR beta libraries. Using its own MiXCR run on the multiplex PCR reads, TCRdb lists one record per CDR3 protein. The sample shows under 500,000 distinct CDR3 sequences, less than 25% of them seen only once. Indicated time point: persistent/refractory GD, antithyroid drugs over 5 years with positive TRAb. RNA extracted from PBMCs served as the sequencing template. In Xi'an, China, an endocrinology department was the source of patients. From each patient, roughly 9 milliliters of peripheral blood was drawn and collected into an EDTA anticoagulant tube. There are many counts of this clonotype. Its antigen remains unknown. The source is a female donor with Graves disease. This sample comprised peripheral blood mononuclear cells (PBMCs), obtained when the disease was refractory, from a patient treated with antithyroid drugs.

CDR3: CSVGPSRYEQYF. Written as DNA, the CDR3 is TGCAGCGTGGGCCCCTCCAGATACGAGCAGTACTTC. J is TRBJ2-7 and V is TRBV29-1; D not certain. CDR1 is SQVTM, CDR2 ANQGSEA, per germline. The CDR3 consists of 12 residues. Trimming shortened V by 6 bases and J by 4 bases, and 13 bases separated the two germline ends.